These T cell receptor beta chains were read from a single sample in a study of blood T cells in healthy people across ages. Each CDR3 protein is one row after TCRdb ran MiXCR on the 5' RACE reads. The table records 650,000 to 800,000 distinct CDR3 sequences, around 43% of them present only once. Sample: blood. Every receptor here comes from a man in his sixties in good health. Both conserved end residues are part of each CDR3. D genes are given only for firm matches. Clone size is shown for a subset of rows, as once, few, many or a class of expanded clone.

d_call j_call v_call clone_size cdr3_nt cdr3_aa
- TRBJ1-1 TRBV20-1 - TGCAGTGCTAGAGGTACGACAGAGAACACTGAAGCTTTCTTT CSARGTTENTEAFF
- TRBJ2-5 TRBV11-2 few TGTGCCAGCAGCTTAGGGCTGCTTCAGTACTTC CASSLGLLQYF
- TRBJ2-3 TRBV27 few TGTGCCAGCATGGCCTGGGGGACTAGCACAGATACGCAGTATTTT CASMAWGTSTDTQYF
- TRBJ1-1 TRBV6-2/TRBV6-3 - TGTGCCAGCATCAACATAGGGAGTATCGCTGAAGCTTTCTTT CASINIGSIAEAFF
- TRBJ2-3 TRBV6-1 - TGTGCCAGCAGTGAAACGGGCCTGGGGATCACAGATACGCAGTATTTT CASSETGLGITDTQYF
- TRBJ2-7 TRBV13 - TGTGCCAGCAGCCAGGGCGCAGGGGACACCTACGAGCAGTACTTC CASSQGAGDTYEQYF
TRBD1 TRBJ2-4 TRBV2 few TGTGCCAGCAGTGAAGCGCGGACAGGGATAGAGCAGTACTTC CASSEARTGIEQYF
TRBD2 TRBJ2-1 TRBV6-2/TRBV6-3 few TGTGCCAGCAGCCTGGGACTAGCGGGGGGCGGTGAGCAGTTCTTC CASSLGLAGGGEQFF
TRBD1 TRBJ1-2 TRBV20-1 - TGCAGTGCGCCCGGGACAGGGGGCCATGGCTACACCTTC CSAPGTGGHGYTF
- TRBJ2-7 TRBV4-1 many TGTGCCAGCAGTCAGGCAGGGTCCTACGAGCAGTACTTC CASSQAGSYEQYF
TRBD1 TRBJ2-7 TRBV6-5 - TGTGCCAGCAGTTACATAAGGGGGCGACCCTACGAGCAGTACTTC CASSYIRGRPYEQYF
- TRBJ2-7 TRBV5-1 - TGCGCCAGCAGCTTGGGGCAGGGAGGATTCTACGAGCAGTACTTC CASSLGQGGFYEQYF
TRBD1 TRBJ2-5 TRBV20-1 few TGCAGTGCCCGGGACAGGGGTCTACAAGAGACCCAGTACTTC CSARDRGLQETQYF
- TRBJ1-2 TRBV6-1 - TGTGCCAGCACCCGGACATCGAACTATGGCTACACCTTC CASTRTSNYGYTF
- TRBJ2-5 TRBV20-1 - TGCAGTGCTAGAGGCCTAGGAGGGGGTCCCCAAGAGACCCAGTACTTC CSARGLGGGPQETQYF
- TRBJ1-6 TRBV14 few TGTGCCAGCAGTCCCGACAGACCGAGCTCCTATAATTCACCCCTCCACTTT CASSPDRPSSYNSPLHF
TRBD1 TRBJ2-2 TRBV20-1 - TGCAGTGCTAGTTCTACAGGGGCCCTCACCGGGGAGCTGTTTTTT CSASSTGALTGELFF
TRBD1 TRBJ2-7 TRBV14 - TGTGCCAGCAGCCAAGAATGGACAGGGCCCGAAAACTACGAGCAGTACTTC CASSQEWTGPENYEQYF
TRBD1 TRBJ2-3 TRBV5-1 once TGCGCCAGCAGGGGACAGGGGCCCCTGGATACGCAGTATTTT CASRGQGPLDTQYF
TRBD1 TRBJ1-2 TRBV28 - TGTGCCAGCAGTATTTCGACAGGGCCTAACTATGGCTACACCTTC CASSISTGPNYGYTF
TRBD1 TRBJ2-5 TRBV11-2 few TGTGCCAGCAGCTTAGGTACAGGGGCTATCCAAGAGACCCAGTACTTC CASSLGTGAIQETQYF
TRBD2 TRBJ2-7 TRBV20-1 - TGCAGTGCTAGAGCGTCGGGACTAGCGGACCACGAGCAGTACTTC CSARASGLADHEQYF
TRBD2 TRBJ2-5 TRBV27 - TGTGCCAGCAGTTTGGGGGGTCGGGGGGGCCTCGATGAGCAGTACTTC CASSLGGRGGLDEQYF
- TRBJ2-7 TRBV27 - TGTGCCAGCAGTTTATCCCTGGCCTCCTACGAGCAGTACTTC CASSLSLASYEQYF
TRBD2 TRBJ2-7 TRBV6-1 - TGTGCCAGCAGGAGCGGGGCTTTCTACGAGCAGTACTTC CASRSGAFYEQYF
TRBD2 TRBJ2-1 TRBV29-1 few TGCAGCGCCGACCCGACTAGCGGGGGGGCCACACACGGGGTCGATGAGCAGTTCTTC CSADPTSGGATHGVDEQFF
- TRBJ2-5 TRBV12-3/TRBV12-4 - TGTGCCACACGAATCGGGCAGAATCAAGAGACCCAGTACTTC CATRIGQNQETQYF
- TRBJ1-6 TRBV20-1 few TGCAGTGCTAGAGAGGGGGGCACTTTCTCCTATAATTCACCCCTCCACTTT CSAREGGTFSYNSPLHF
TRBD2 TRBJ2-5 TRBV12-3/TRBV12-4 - TGTGCCAGCACCATTAGGGCGGGGGGGCCCATCGAGACCCAGTACTTC CASTIRAGGPIETQYF
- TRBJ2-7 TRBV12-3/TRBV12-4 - TGTGCCAGCAGTTTTTCTCCGGGGGAGGAATCCTACGAGCAGTACTTC CASSFSPGEESYEQYF
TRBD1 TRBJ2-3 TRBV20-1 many TGCAGTGCTAGGGCTCCGGGACAGAGCACAGATACGCAGTATTTT CSARAPGQSTDTQYF
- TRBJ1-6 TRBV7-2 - TGTGCCAGCAGCGCCAACCGGGTGTATTCACCCCTCCACTTT CASSANRVYSPLHF
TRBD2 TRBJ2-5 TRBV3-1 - TGTGCCAGCAGCCTCGGACTAGCGATGATAGAGACCCAGTACTTC CASSLGLAMIETQYF
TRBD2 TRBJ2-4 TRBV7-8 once TGTGCCAGCAGCTTACCCGGGACTAGCGGGGGTAGGAAGTACTTC CASSLPGTSGGRKYF
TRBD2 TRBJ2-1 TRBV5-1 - TGCGCCAGCAGCCAAACCACTAGCGGGGGGGCGCGTGAGCAGTTCTTC CASSQTTSGGAREQFF
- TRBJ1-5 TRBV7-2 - TGTGCCAGCGGCCCGGGAATCAATCAGCCCCAGCATTTT CASGPGINQPQHF
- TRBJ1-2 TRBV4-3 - TGCGCCAGCAGCCAAGAAGTAGGGGAGGGCTACACCTTC CASSQEVGEGYTF
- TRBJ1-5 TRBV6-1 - TGTGCCAGCAGTGAACAGGCTAGCAATCAGCCCCAGCATTTT CASSEQASNQPQHF
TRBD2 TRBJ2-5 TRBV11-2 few TGTGCCAGCAGCTTCTTGGGAGCGGGGGGTGAGACCCAGTACTTC CASSFLGAGGETQYF
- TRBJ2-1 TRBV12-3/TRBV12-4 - TGTGCCAGCAGTTCTGGACAGTCGCACCTCCTTCCCTACGAGCAGTTCTTC CASSSGQSHLLPYEQFF
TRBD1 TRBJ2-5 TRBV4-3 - TGCGCCAGCAGCCAAGCCTGGGGACAGGGGTATCAGACCCAGTACTTC CASSQAWGQGYQTQYF
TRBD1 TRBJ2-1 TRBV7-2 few TGTGCCAGCAGCTTTCGGACAGGAGGCATGGGCAATGAGCAGTTCTTC CASSFRTGGMGNEQFF
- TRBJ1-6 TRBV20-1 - TGCAGTGTGGGGGAACCGGGACGCGATAATTCACCCCTCCACTTT CSVGEPGRDNSPLHF
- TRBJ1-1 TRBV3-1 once TGTGCCAGCAGCCAAAGTCCCGGGGTTACGACTGAAGCTTTCTTT CASSQSPGVTTEAFF